This record looks at one T cell receptor (beta chain) sequence and its context. Its antigen is still unknown. Constant-region reverse primers amplified full-length variable regions, followed by semi-nested Nested Universal Primer A PCR. TCRdb re-called the 5' RACE reads with MiXCR, one entry per CDR3 protein. The sample consists of tens of thousands of distinct CDR3 sequences, around 22% of them appearing once. Study-wide results and limits: Tumor memory CD4+ T cell TCR gene usage was found to cluster with blood and lymph node memory CD4+ cells and with lymph node naive CD4+ cells. Greatest tumor Treg TCR overlap was with tumor naive CD4+ cells.

Germline-derived CDR1 and CDR2 are SSHAT and FNYEAQ (reference sequence). CDR3 length equals 14 residues. Germline trimming cut 4 bases from V and 4 bases from J; bases unmatched to any gene: 4. Memory CD4+ T cells were sorted as CD4+CD45RO+CD25- cells. The chain recombines TRBV7-7 with TRBJ2-5; TRBD1 matches 9 bases. The sequenced sample was memory CD4+ T cells sorted from blood. The subset was: memory CD4+ T cells, CD4+CD45RO+CD25-. The sequence was obtained from a female donor with breast cancer. The CDR3 sequence is CASSSGTGRETQYF. The CDR3 region has the DNA TGTGCCAGCAGCTCCGGGACAGGGCGAGAGACCCAGTACTTC.